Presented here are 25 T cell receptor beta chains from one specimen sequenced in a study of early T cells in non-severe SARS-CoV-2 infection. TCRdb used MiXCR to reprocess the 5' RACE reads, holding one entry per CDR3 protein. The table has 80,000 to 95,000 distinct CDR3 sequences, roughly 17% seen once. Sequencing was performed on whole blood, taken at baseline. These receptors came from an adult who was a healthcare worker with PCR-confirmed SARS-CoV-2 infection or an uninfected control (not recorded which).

The CDR3 DNA is TGTGCCACCCTCGGACTAGCGGGAGCCAGGGCCGAGCAGTACTTC. This encodes CATLGLAGARAEQYF. The chain carries TRBV28 and TRBJ2-7; TRBD2 aligns across 13 bases. The CDR3 consists of 15 residues. Germline V gene data show CDR1 as MDHEN and CDR2 as SYDVKM. V shed 10 bases, J shed 6 bases, and the junction held 12 bases outside the gene matches. Filled out from reference TRBV28 and TRBJ2-7, the complete variable domain reads DVKVTQSSRYLVKRTGEKVFLECVQDMDHENMFWYRQDPGLGLRLIYFSYDVKMKEKGDIPEGYSVSREKKERFSLILESASTNQTSMYLCATLGLAGARAEQYFGPGTRLTVT.

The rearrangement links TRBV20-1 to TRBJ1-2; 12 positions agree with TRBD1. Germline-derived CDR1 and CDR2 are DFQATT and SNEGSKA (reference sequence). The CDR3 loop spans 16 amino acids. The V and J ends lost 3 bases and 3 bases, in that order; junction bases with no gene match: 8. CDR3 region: CSARATGTGGHYGYTF. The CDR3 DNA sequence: TGCAGTGCTAGGGCGACCGGGACAGGGGGCCACTATGGCTACACCTTC.

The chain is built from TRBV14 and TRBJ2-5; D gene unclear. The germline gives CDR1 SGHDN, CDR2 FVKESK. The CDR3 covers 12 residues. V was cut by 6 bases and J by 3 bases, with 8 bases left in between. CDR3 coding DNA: TGTGCCAGCAGAGGACCAGAAGAGACCCAGTACTTC. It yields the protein CASRGPEETQYF.

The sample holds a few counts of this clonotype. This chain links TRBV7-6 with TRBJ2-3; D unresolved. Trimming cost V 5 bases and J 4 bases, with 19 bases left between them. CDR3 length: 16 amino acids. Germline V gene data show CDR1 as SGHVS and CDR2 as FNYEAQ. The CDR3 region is CASSPLPILVADTQYF. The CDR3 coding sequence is TGTGCCAGCAGCCCACTCCCTATTCTAGTAGCAGATACGCAGTATTTT. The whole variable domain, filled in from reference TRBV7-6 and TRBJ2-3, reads GAGVSQSPRYKVTKRGQDVALRCDPISGHVSLYWYRQALGQGPEFLTYFNYEAQQDKSGLPNDRFSAERPEGSISTLTIQRTEQRDSAMYRCASSPLPILVADTQYFGPGTRLTVL.

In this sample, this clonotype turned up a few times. CDR3 protein: CATLKREEGDTQYF. CDR3 in DNA: TGTGCCACCCTGAAGCGGGAGGAGGGAGATACGCAGTATTTT. The chain has TRBV10-3 and TRBJ2-3; 9 nucleotides match TRBD2. The CDR3 is made up of 14 amino acids. Germline CDR1 and CDR2: ENHRY and SYGVKD. The V and J ends lost 10 bases and 5 bases, in that order; junction bases with no gene match: 10.

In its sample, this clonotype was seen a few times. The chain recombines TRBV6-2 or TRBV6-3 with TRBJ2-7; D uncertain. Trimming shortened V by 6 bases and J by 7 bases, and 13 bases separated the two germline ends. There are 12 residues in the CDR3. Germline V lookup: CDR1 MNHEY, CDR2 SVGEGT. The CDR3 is CASSNGRMEQYF. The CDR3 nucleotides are TGTGCCAGCAGCAATGGACGGATGGAGCAGTACTTC.

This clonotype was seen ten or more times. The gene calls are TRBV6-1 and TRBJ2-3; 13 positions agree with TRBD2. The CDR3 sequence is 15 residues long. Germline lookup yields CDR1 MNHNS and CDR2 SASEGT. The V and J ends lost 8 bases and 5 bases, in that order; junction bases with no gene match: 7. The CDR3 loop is CASEGLAGVGDTQYF. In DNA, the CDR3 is TGTGCCAGCGAAGGACTAGCGGGAGTGGGAGATACGCAGTATTTT.

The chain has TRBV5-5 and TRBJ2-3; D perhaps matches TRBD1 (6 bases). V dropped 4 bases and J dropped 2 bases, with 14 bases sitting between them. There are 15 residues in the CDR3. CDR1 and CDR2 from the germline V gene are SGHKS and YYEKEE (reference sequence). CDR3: CASSLDRTVTDTQYF. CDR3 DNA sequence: TGTGCCAGCAGCCTGGACAGAACAGTCACAGATACGCAGTATTTT.

CDR3 sequence: CSVAAGQGRNTGELFF. The CDR3 bases are TGCAGCGTTGCCGCAGGACAGGGTCGAAACACCGGGGAGCTGTTTTTT. V and J are TRBV29-1 and TRBJ2-2; 8 bases fit TRBD1. Trimming cost V 4 bases and J 2 bases; bases outside gene matches: 9. The length of the CDR3 is 16 residues. The germline V gene encodes CDR1 SQVTM and CDR2 ANQGSEA.

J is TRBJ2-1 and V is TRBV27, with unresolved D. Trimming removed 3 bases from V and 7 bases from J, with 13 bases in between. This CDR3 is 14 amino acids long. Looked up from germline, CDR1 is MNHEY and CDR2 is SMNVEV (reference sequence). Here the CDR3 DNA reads TGTGCCAGCAGTTTCTCCGATACTGGGAATGAGCAGTTCTTC. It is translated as CASSFSDTGNEQFF.

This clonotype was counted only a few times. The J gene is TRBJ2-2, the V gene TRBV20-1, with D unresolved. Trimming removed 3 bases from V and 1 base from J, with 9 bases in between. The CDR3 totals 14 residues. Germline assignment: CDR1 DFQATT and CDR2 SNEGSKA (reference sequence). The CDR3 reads CSARDRGNTGELFF. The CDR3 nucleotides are TGCAGTGCTAGGGATCGAGGGAACACCGGGGAGCTGTTTTTT.

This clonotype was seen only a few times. This CDR3 is CASRLRPPYEQYF. As DNA, the CDR3 is TGTGCCAGCCGCCTACGACCGCCCTACGAGCAGTACTTC. The V and J genes are TRBV6-1 and TRBJ2-7; D call uncertain. This CDR3 is built from 13 residues. From germline, CDR1 is MNHNS and CDR2 SASEGT. Trimming removed 8 bases from V and 2 bases from J, with 13 bases in between.

In nucleotides, the CDR3 is TGCAGCGTTGATCTCGGACAGAACACCGGGGAGCTGTTTTTT. It encodes CSVDLGQNTGELFF. V and J are TRBV29-1 and TRBJ2-2; D possibly corresponds to TRBD1 (5 bases). CDR3 length equals 14 residues. Germline V lookup: CDR1 SQVTM, CDR2 ANQGSEA. The V gene lost 3 bases and the J gene lost 1 base, with 9 bases spanning the gap.

The CDR3 loop is CASSLRAGLTDTQYF. The CDR3 region has the DNA TGTGCCAGCAGCTTAAGAGCAGGCCTCACAGATACGCAGTATTTT. The chain uses TRBV7-9 and TRBJ2-3; D is unresolved. This CDR3 region has 15 residues. Per germline, CDR1 SEHNR and CDR2 FQNEAQ (reference sequence). V was pared by 2 bases and J by 2 bases, with 11 bases between. The full variable domain, in which reference TRBV7-9 and TRBJ2-3 provide the parts outside the CDR3, is DTGVSQNPRHKITKRGQNVTFRCDPISEHNRLYWYRQTLGQGPEFLTYFQNEAQLEKSRLLSDRFSAERPKGSFSTLEIQRTEQGDSAMYLCASSLRAGLTDTQYFGPGTRLTVL.

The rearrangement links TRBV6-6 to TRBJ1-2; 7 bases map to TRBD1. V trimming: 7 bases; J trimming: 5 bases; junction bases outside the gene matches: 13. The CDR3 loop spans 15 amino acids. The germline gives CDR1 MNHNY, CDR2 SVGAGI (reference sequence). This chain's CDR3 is CASTINRGSWYGYTF. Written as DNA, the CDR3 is TGTGCCAGCACCATTAACAGGGGAAGTTGGTATGGCTACACCTTC.

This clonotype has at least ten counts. CDR3 sequence reads: CATGTSRGEQFF. The CDR3 DNA follows: TGTGCCACCGGGACTAGCCGGGGTGAGCAGTTCTTC. The V gene is TRBV24-1, the J gene TRBJ2-1, with 9 bases lining up with TRBD2. Germline trimming cut 9 bases from V and 9 bases from J; bases unmatched to any gene: 5. The CDR3 extends over 12 amino acids. Germline V CDR1 and CDR2: KGHDR, SFDVKD.

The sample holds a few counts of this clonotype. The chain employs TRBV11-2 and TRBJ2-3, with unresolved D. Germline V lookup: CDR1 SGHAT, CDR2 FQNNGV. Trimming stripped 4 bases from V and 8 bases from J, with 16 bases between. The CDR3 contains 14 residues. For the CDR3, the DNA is TGTGCCAGCAGCTCTGCGACCATCGGAACTACGCAGTATTTT. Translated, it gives CASSSATIGTTQYF.

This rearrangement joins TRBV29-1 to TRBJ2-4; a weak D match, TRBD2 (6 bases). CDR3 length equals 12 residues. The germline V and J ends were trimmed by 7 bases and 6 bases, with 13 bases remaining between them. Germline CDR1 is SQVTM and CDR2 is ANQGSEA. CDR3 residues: CSGGEDLNIQYF. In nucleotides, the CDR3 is TGCAGCGGGGGGGAAGATCTAAACATTCAGTACTTC.

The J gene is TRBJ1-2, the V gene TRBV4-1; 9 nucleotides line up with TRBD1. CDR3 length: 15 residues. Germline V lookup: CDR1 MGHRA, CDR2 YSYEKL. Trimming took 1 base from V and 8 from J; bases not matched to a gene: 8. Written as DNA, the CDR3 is TGCGCCAGCAGCCAAGCCGCCGGGACAGGGAGCGGCTACACCTTC. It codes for CASSQAAGTGSGYTF.

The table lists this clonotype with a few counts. CDR3 region: CASSSTSAALYEQYF. The CDR3 DNA reads as TGTGCCAGCAGCTCCACTAGCGCCGCCCTCTACGAGCAGTACTTC. J is TRBJ2-7 and V is TRBV7-9; 7 bases agree with TRBD2. The CDR3 is 15 residues long. Germline CDR1 reads SEHNR; CDR2 reads FQNEAQ (reference sequence). V gave up 4 bases and J gave up 3 bases; unmatched junction bases: 9.

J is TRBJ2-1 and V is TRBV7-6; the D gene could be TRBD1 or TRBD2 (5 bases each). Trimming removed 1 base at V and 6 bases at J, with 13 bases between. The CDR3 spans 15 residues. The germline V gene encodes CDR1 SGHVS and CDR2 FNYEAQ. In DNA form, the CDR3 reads TGTGCCAGCAGCTTAGGGGGGTCGCCCTTCAATGAGCAGTTCTTC. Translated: CASSLGGSPFNEQFF.

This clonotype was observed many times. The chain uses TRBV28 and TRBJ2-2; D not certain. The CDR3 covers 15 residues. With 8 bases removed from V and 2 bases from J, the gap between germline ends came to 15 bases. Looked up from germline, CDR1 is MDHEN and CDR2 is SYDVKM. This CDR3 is CASVDVDYNTGELFF. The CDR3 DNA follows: TGTGCCAGCGTTGATGTCGATTATAACACCGGGGAGCTGTTTTTT.

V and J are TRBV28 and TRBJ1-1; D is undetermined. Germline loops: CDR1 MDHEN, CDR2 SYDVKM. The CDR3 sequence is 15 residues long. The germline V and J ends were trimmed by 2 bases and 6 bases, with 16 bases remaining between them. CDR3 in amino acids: CASSLIQSWAAEAFF. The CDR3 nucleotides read TGTGCCAGCAGTTTAATCCAGTCTTGGGCAGCTGAAGCTTTCTTT.

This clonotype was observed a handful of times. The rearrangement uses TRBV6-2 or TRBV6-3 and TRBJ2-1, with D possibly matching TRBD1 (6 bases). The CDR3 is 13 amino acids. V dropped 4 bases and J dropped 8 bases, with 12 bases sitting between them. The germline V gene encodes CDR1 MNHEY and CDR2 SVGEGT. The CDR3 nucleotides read TGTGCCAGCAGTTGGCCTACAGGGTATGAGCAGTTCTTC. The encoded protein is CASSWPTGYEQFF.

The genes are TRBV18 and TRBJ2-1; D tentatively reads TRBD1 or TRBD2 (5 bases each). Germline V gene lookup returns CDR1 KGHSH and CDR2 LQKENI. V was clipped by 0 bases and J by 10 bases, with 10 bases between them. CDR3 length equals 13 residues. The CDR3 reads CASSPPVGEEQFF. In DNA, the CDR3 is TGTGCCAGCTCACCACCGGTGGGGGAGGAGCAGTTCTTC.